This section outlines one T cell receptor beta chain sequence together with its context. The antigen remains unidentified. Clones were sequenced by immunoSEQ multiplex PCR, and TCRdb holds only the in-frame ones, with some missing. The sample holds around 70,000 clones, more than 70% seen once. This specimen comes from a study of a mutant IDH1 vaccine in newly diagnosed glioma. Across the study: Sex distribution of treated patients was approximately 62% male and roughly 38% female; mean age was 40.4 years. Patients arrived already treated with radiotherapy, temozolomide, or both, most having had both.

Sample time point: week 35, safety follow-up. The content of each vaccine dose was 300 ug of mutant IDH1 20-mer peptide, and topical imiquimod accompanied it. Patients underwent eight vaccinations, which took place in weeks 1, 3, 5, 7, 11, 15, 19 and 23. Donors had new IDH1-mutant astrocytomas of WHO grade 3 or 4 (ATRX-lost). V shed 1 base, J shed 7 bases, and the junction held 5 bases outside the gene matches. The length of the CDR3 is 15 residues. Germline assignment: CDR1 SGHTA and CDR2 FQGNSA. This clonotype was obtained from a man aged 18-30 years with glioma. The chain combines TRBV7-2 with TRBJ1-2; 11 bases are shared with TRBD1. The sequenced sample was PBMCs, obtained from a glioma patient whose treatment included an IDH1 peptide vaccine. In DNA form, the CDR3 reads TGTGCCAGCAGCTTAGTCCCCGGGACAGGGGGTGGCTACACCTTC. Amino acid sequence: CASSLVPGTGGGYTF.